The text below deals with one T cell receptor (beta chain). Its antigen has not been determined. It has no much larger one-base neighbor in the sample; base qualities were not kept. The sample belongs to a study of cytomegalovirus exposure and HLA in healthy donors (dated by TCRdb to the late 2010s). About the study as a whole: In an earlier analysis of 587 of the donors, approximately 260 Gb of sequence data and 90 million to 130 million unique TCR beta sequences from about 179 million T cells were reported. Approximately 310 gigabases of sequencing data and approximately 85 million unique TCR sequences were included in an early release covering about 700 HLA-typed donors. Of the approximately 370 genotyped donors, more than 75% were placed in the genetic ancestry cluster associated with self-reported Caucasian donors. The study aimed to test whether cataloging public T cell receptors could reveal signatures of past pathogen exposure. The T cell repertoires of 700 or so subjects were profiled by immunosequencing and related to cytomegalovirus serostatus. Along with the 666-subject first cohort, a separate validation cohort of around 120 different subjects was used. The study combined high-throughput TCR immunosequencing, statistical association of individual TCRs with disease status, and machine learning to predict cytomegalovirus infection status. A later analysis re-analyzed previously published TCR beta repertoires from several hundred donors and added high-resolution HLA genotyping to study TCR occurrence patterns. Rather than using new phenotypic data, the later analysis identified candidate immune exposures from TCR beta sequences and from how often those sequences occurred across donors. In an earlier analysis of roughly 600 of the donors, high-throughput TCR beta sequencing was used to judge whether each TCR beta V gene segment behaved as functional or pseudogenic. Alongside the repertoire data, information on donor age, sex, ethnicity and CMV serostatus was compiled. In a later genetic analysis, genome-wide SNP genotypes for about 65% of the roughly 670 donors were used, and that subset was treated as a discovery cohort. Every repertoire in the discovery cohort had been generated on one and the same sequencing platform. Class I and class II HLA loci were covered by the typing at four-digit resolution. Typing coverage varied by locus: about 620-630 donors for A, B, C, DRB1 and DQB1; around 560 for DQA1; some 610 for DPA1; roughly 450 for DPB1. About five DR-DQ haplotypes were treated as single units for association and clustering because of strong linkage in the cohort. On average, roughly 200,000 unique TCR beta nucleotide sequences were sequenced per donor among more than 350 genotyped donors of the cohort, with around 19% of those sequences being non-productive. General conclusions and limits of the study: The earlier analysis of a few hundred of the donors excluded 15 to 20 rarely observed V segments, including chromosome 9 orphons, because counts were too low. In a later analysis, HLA-associated TCR beta chains were found to be more clonally expanded and to have lower generation probabilities than equally common non-associated chains. A cluster of highly shared sequence variants was judged likely to be a technical artifact of the sequencing pipeline. Sequencing depth was assumed to be roughly uniform across donors in the presence/absence analyses, though that assumption may not hold. When HLA alleles, especially DR and DQ, strongly co-occurred, TCR associations were difficult to assign to individual alleles. In the study, 164 TCR beta chains were listed as associated with cytomegalovirus. CMV serostatus was the only immune exposure information available for the cohort. In a later analysis, several top co-occurrence clusters were reported to appear linked to parvovirus B19, influenza, CMV and Epstein-Barr virus. A further reported finding was that TCR beta sequences accurately predicted the HLA-A and HLA-B alleles for most subjects in the first cohort. A later analysis found that most CMV-associated TCR beta chains appeared HLA-restricted, with HLA associations seemingly driven largely by CMV exposure. The classifier was reported to diagnose cytomegalovirus status with high specificity and sensitivity in both the original cohort and the validation cohort. In a later analysis, some 17,000 TCR beta sequences were associated with specific HLA alleles at a false discovery rate of 0.05. The authors suggested that the approach could potentially be generalized to other disease states and immunological phenotypes. A few of the identified cytomegalovirus-associated TCR beta chains were confirmed in vitro to be specific for cytomegalovirus antigens. Across donors, most TCR sequences were observed very rarely, whereas some public TCRs were present in many individuals. In a later analysis, the rate of TCR association differed among HLA loci, with DRB1 alleles having the most associated TCRs and HLA-C alleles having the fewest. The 87-base-pair reads could not distinguish some IMGT-functional V segments, including TRBV6-2 and TRBV6-3, so those segments were excluded. The cohort was sequenced for TCR beta chains only, and without alpha or paired-chain data the features that could be detected were limited. HLA typing was unavailable for some donors at each locus, so association tests used only the typed subset. Broadly in line with IMGT annotations, most TCR beta V segments showed up in productive rearrangements about 87% or about 30% of the time in an earlier analysis of around 550 of the donors. Linkage disequilibrium might explain the correlated functional status among segregating V segments, but an unknown experimental factor could not be excluded. An association between a missense DCLRE1C variant and V-gene and J-gene trimming of TCR beta chains was found in a later genetic analysis and replicated in an independent cohort. In a later genetic analysis, fewer N-insertions in productive TCRs were reported among donors in an Asian-associated ancestry cluster than the 666-donor mean.

The germline V gene specifies MNHEY as CDR1 and SVGAGI as CDR2. Cut back by 9 bases and 1 base, the V and J ends lie 16 bases apart. The CDR3, from cysteine to phenylalanine, totals 15 residues. Only the CDR3 DNA is retained, 45 bases long and in frame from the first base. The cohort comprised hundreds of healthy bone marrow donors. At the time of sampling, every cohort member was nominally healthy, though immune exposures that went unrecorded were likely present. The donor tested CMV seropositive, placing the donor among the 250 to 350 seropositive members of the cohort. A peripheral blood sample was provided by each donor, and peripheral blood mononuclear cells were used for TCR beta sequencing. The Qiagen DNeasy Blood Extraction Kit was used to extract genomic DNA from the blood cell samples. The library was made by the immunoSEQ multiplex PCR assay. The multiplex PCR relied on a mix of 60 forward primers for TCR Vbeta segments and 13 reverse primers for TCR Jbeta segments. Amplification of the CDR3 region of rearranged TCR beta genes was performed with a multiplex PCR assay on genomic DNA. The amplified TCR beta libraries were sequenced on the Illumina HiSeq System as 87-base-pair reads. In the paper's pipeline: A later analysis counted approximately 74 million unique TCR beta chains across the roughly 700 repertoires, and 9 million to 14 million of these chains were shared by at least two donors. To remove PCR and sequencing errors, raw reads were error-corrected and collapsed into unique sequences using a nearest-neighbor algorithm that merged closely related sequences. Alignment of CDR3 sequences to IMGT reference sequences was used to assign V, D and J gene segments. For a sequence to be retained, a match of at least six nucleotides to both a V gene segment and a J gene segment was required. A rearrangement counted as productive if the CDR3 had no stop codons and remained in frame with V and J, and every other rearrangement counted as non-productive. Following IMGT convention, CDR3 was defined as the stretch from the second conserved V-encoded cysteine up to the conserved J-encoded phenylalanine. The earlier analysis of 587 of the donors excluded sequences that lacked an unambiguous match to a single V gene segment. An earlier analysis of about 600 of the donors called V segments functional above 56.7% productive rearrangements and segregating when the between-donor standard deviation exceeded 5%. A statistical classification framework was built for diagnosing cytomegalovirus status from the catalog of TCR beta chain sequences. In a later analysis, V and J genes were assigned by comparing TCR nucleotide sequences against IMGT/GENE-DB human TR gene sequences. In a later analysis, CDR3 sequences and most-parsimonious VDJ recombination scenarios were assigned using the TCRdist pipeline. A later analysis defined each TCR beta chain by its CDR3 amino acid sequence plus V-gene family, and excluded reads lacking a unique V-gene family. A later analysis removed 592 highly shared, low-generation-probability nucleotide sequences to deal with suspected cross-contamination and a sequencing artifact. In a later analysis, a clonal expansion index for each public chain was calculated from normalized within-repertoire ranks of inferred template counts. In a later analysis, generation probabilities were computed with a VDJ recombination model fitted to out-of-frame rearrangements, and the resulting probabilities were checked against IGoR. Hypergeometric tests were used in a later analysis to score TCR-TCR, TCR-HLA and TCR-CMV co-occurrence, with a repertoire-size bias correction applied to the TCR pairs. False discovery rates were estimated in a later analysis by permuting HLA or CMV assignments 20 times. A later analysis grouped co-occurring TCRs with DBSCAN, adding TCRdist sequence similarity when clustering within HLA-allele-positive subsets. Repertoires with fewer than 30,000 or more than 120,000 public chains, plus five repertoires with anomalous nucleotide sharing, were excluded from co-occurrence clustering. The immuneACCESS repertoire file appears here via TCRdb, limited to in-frame rearrangements. These files lack a portion of the clones; in checked studies, under half of the deficit traces to unresolved V genes, and the cause of the others is not known. That table gives V, J and clone size, and the DNA gave D and trimming. This sample gives around 150,000 clones in total; around 83% of them show up just once. The ten largest make up 2% to 2.5% of the sample.

The sample was PBMCs. Here the chain combines TRBV6-5 and TRBJ1-5, with TRBD1 as a weak D call on 6 bases. The origin of this receptor is a man aged 18-30 years in good health and CMV-seropositive. The CDR3 here reads CARRTAPISNQPQHF. The sequence in DNA is TGTGCCAGAAGGACAGCACCTATAAGCAATCAGCCCCAGCATTTT.